Below, 13 T cell receptor beta chains from the same sample are listed, as sequenced in a study of T cell repertoires in cytomegalovirus infection. TCRdb analysed the reads with MiXCR anew, one entry per CDR3 protein. This repertoire shows 7,500 to 9,000 distinct CDR3 sequences, about half found once; its top ten account for more than 70%. Antigens of these TCRs are unknown. The source material was PBMCs, sequenced either directly or after in vitro stimulation (not recorded which). These receptors originate from a human donor in good health (CMV status not recorded). Some clones in this sample may be carry-over from other donors' samples.

The chain has TRBV5-5 and TRBJ1-2; 9 bases map to TRBD1. The V gene end was trimmed by 7 bases and the J gene end by 14 bases; junction bases not matched to a gene: 12. CDR3 length equals 12 residues. The germline CDR1 and CDR2 sequences are SGHKS and YYEKEE (reference sequence). For the CDR3, the DNA is TGTGCCAGCCCCTGGACAGGGGTGTGCTCAACCTTC. It translates to CASPWTGVCSTF.

CDR3 in DNA: TGTGCCAGCAGCTGGAGGACCAGCACAGATACGCAGTATTTT. Translating it yields CASSWRTSTDTQYF. The chain has TRBV7-6 and TRBJ2-3, with D possibly being TRBD2 (5 bases). Germline V lookup: CDR1 SGHVS, CDR2 FNYEAQ. V was shortened by 4 bases and J by 0 bases, with 8 bases between the two germline ends. This CDR3 spans 14 amino acids.

This chain's CDR3 is CASSPAGGNTEAFF. The CDR3, as DNA: TGTGCCAGCAGCCCAGCAGGGGGAAACACTGAAGCTTTCTTT. J is TRBJ1-1 and V is TRBV9; 7 bases match TRBD1. The CDR3 is 14 residues long. Germline values: CDR1 SGDLS, CDR2 YYNGEE. V lost 4 bases and J lost 2; bases outside the gene matches: 5.

The V gene is TRBV7-6, the J gene TRBJ2-1; TRBD2 aligns across 8 bases. The CDR3 consists of 16 residues. The junction had 8 bases not matched to a gene; V was cut back by 1 base and J by 6 bases. From germline, CDR1 is SGHVS and CDR2 FNYEAQ. CDR3 loop: CASSLGSGTRVNEQFF. CDR3 DNA: TGTGCCAGCAGCTTAGGGTCCGGGACTAGAGTCAATGAGCAGTTCTTC.

About this clonotype: The CDR3 does not close with the conserved phenylalanine or tryptophan, likely indicating a read error. The limits of the CDR3 on the DNA are not certain, so only TCRdb's listed CDR3 is given. The chain carries TRBV27 and TRBJ1-5; the table's TRBD1 call for D was not verified on the DNA. Germline loops: CDR1 MNHEY, CDR2 SMNVEV (reference sequence). The CDR3 spans 13 residues, counting both ends. The CDR3 sequence is CARSAGSGQPKHC.

The rearrangement uses TRBV12-5 and TRBJ1-1; D is undetermined. This CDR3 is 11 amino acids long. The ends were cut back, 1 base at V and 4 bases at J, with 1 base in the middle. The germline CDR1 and CDR2 sequences are LGHNT and FRNRAP. The CDR3 region is CASGLGTEAFF. In nucleotides, the CDR3 is TGTGCTAGTGGTTTGGGCACTGAAGCTTTCTTT.

This chain connects TRBV2 to TRBJ2-4; 13 nucleotides align to TRBD2. CDR3 length equals 15 residues. V gave up 7 bases and J gave up 9 bases; unmatched junction bases: 9. The germline V gene has CDR1 SNHLY and CDR2 FYNNEI. The CDR3 region has the DNA TGTGCCAGCAATCCGGGACTAGCGGGGCAAGGCATTCAGTACTTC. It codes for CASNPGLAGQGIQYF.

This clonotype came up many times. This sequence joins TRBV7-6 and TRBJ2-1; 8 nucleotides align to TRBD1. CDR1 is SGHVS, CDR2 FNYEAQ, per germline. Trimming took 5 bases from V and 1 from J; bases not matched to a gene: 22. This CDR3 is built from 21 residues. CDR3 loop: CASSGIRGLAFEGVSYNEQFF. The CDR3 DNA is TGTGCCAGCAGCGGAATCAGGGGGCTAGCCTTTGAGGGGGTTTCCTACAATGAGCAGTTCTTC.

Note on this clonotype: Relative to the germline gene, one junction end is altered; a read error may explain this. The chain couples TRBV12-3 or TRBV12-4 to TRBJ2-1; D is perhaps TRBD1 (6 bases). This CDR3 has 20 residues. CDR3 region: CASSSLSLLWGDRSSNEHFF. As DNA, the CDR3 is TGTGCCAGCAGCTCCCTAAGCCTCCTTTGGGGCGACAGGTCCTCCAATGAGCATTTCTTC.

This clonotype has at least ten counts. The chain recombines TRBV7-2 with TRBJ2-7; D is unresolved. The V end lost 0 bases, the J end lost 0 bases, and 6 bases lay between the germline ends. The V gene's germline CDR1 is SGHTA and CDR2 FQGNSA. This CDR3 has 14 amino acids. CDR3 amino acids: CASSLAVNSYEQYF. The CDR3 DNA follows: TGTGCCAGCAGCTTAGCGGTCAACTCCTACGAGCAGTACTTC.

A note on this clonotype: Lacking the conserved final phenylalanine or tryptophan, this CDR3 likely reflects a read error. The rearrangement uses TRBV27 and TRBJ1-5; D might be TRBD1 (5 bases). The length of the CDR3 is 13 residues. From germline, CDR1 is MNHEY and CDR2 SMNVEV (reference sequence). DNA for the CDR3: TGTGGCAGCCGTGCAGGGTCTGGGCAGCCCCAGCATCTT. This sequence encodes CGSRAGSGQPQHL.

In this sample, this clonotype is hyperexpanded. The chain recombines TRBV5-5 with TRBJ2-1; D assignment may be TRBD1 or TRBD2 (5 bases each). From germline, CDR1 is SGHKS and CDR2 YYEKEE (reference sequence). The CDR3 has 11 amino acids. Between the trimmed V and J ends, which lost 6 bases and 7 bases, there was a span of 8 bases. Here the CDR3 reads CASTWGNEQFF. Here the CDR3 DNA reads TGTGCCAGCACCTGGGGGAATGAGCAGTTCTTC.

This clonotype has ten or more counts. The rearrangement uses TRBV5-6 and TRBJ1-2; D is undetermined. The CDR3 sequence is 16 residues long. Trimming stripped 2 bases from V and 1 base from J, with 15 bases between. The germline CDR1 and CDR2 sequences are SGHDT and YYEEEE. This CDR3 is CASSLLTRSDNYGYTF. The CDR3 bases are TGTGCCAGCAGCTTATTGACACGTTCCGATAACTATGGCTACACCTTC.